The 30 T cell receptor beta chains given below trace back to one sample, sequenced in a study of blood T cell repertoires in COVID-19. The protocol was immunoSEQ multiplex PCR, while the TCRdb copy is restricted to in-frame clones and leaves out a portion. The profile shows fewer than 300,000 clones, approximately 82% of them singletons. The specimen sequenced was peripheral blood. These receptors were collected from a woman aged 18-29 years with acute or convalescent COVID-19.

The CDR3 DNA is TGTGCCACCAGTGGACTAGATCTAACCTACAATGAGCAGTTCTTC. Translated: CATSGLDLTYNEQFF. The rearrangement links TRBV24-1 to TRBJ2-1, with a weak D call TRBD2 (6 bases). Per germline, CDR1 KGHDR and CDR2 SFDVKD. The V end was cut by 5 bases, the J end by 2 bases, with 12 bases between. The CDR3 covers 15 residues.

The V call is TRBV5-1, the J call TRBJ1-4; TRBD1 might be the D (6 bases). The V gene lost 5 bases and the J gene lost 7 bases, with 15 bases spanning the gap. The CDR3 is 14 residues long. The germline gives CDR1 SGHRS, CDR2 YFSETQ. As DNA, the CDR3 is TGCGCCAGCAGGGTTGACAGGCCGCCTGAAAAACTGTTTTTT. Its translation: CASRVDRPPEKLFF.

J is TRBJ1-4 and V is TRBV7-2; 8 bases are a match to TRBD1. CDR1 is SGHTA, CDR2 FQGNSA, per germline. The junction had 4 bases not matched to a gene; V was cut back by 6 bases and J by 1 base. The CDR3 length is 15 residues. The DNA for the CDR3 is TGTGCCAGCAGACAACAGGGGGAAACTAATGAAAAACTGTTTTTT. Amino acids: CASRQQGETNEKLFF.

This chain joins TRBV7-2 and TRBJ1-3; D not resolved. Trimming cost V 5 bases and J 8 bases, with 13 bases left between them. The CDR3 contains 13 residues. Germline CDR1 is SGHTA and CDR2 is FQGNSA. CDR3 DNA: TGTGCCAGCAGCCCGCGGGGTCTGGACACCATATATTTT. It specifies CASSPRGLDTIYF.

The CDR3 sequence: CASSVRQGNTGELFF. CDR3 nucleotide sequence: TGTGCCAGCAGCGTCAGACAGGGGAACACCGGGGAGCTGTTTTTT. The chain is built from TRBV9 and TRBJ2-2; 7 bases are a match to TRBD1. The germline V gene has CDR1 SGDLS and CDR2 YYNGEE. CDR3 size: 15 residues. With V trimmed by 2 bases and J by 1 base, 2 bases remained unmatched. The whole variable domain, filled in from reference TRBV9 and TRBJ2-2, reads DSGVTQTPKHLITATGQRVTLRCSPRSGDLSVYWYQQSLDQGLQFLIQYYNGEERAKGNILERFSAQQFPDLHSELNLSSLELGDSALYFCASSVRQGNTGELFFGEGSRLTVL.

The rearrangement uses TRBV4-1 and TRBJ2-4; TRBD1 might be the D (7 bases). The V end lost 6 bases, the J end lost 2 bases, and 20 bases lay between the germline ends. The CDR3 covers 17 residues. CDR1 is MGHRA, CDR2 YSYEKL, per germline. The CDR3 region has the DNA TGCGCCAGCAGTAGGGAAGTGGGGGGACAGACCAAAAACATTCAGTACTTC. This codes for CASSREVGGQTKNIQYF.

This clone was recorded once. This chain uses TRBV6-5 with TRBJ1-1; D possibly corresponds to TRBD1 (6 bases). V gave up 3 bases and J gave up 4 bases, with 12 bases separating them. The CDR3 runs to 14 residues. Germline V CDR1 and CDR2: MNHEY, SVGAGI. The CDR3 DNA follows: TGTGCCAGCAGTTATTCCCAGGGGAGCACTGAAGCTTTCTTT. Its protein is CASSYSQGSTEAFF.

J is TRBJ1-1 and V is TRBV30; D call uncertain. From germline, CDR1 is GTSNPN and CDR2 SVGIG (reference sequence). With 0 bases removed from V and 1 base from J, the gap between germline ends came to 3 bases. The CDR3 covers 12 residues. The CDR3, as DNA: TGTGCCTGGAGTGTCGGGAACACTGAAGCTTTCTTT. This encodes CAWSVGNTEAFF.

The chain joins TRBV7-2 to TRBJ2-7; tentatively, D is TRBD2 (6 bases). V was pared by 1 base and J by 0 bases, with 13 bases between. This CDR3 is 16 amino acids long. From germline, CDR1 is SGHTA and CDR2 FQGNSA. The CDR3 is CASSLDGSASSYEQYF. The CDR3 DNA reads as TGTGCCAGCAGCTTAGACGGGAGCGCCAGCTCCTACGAGCAGTACTTC.

The CDR3 reads CASSPEYPPYEQYF. The CDR3 nucleotides read TGCGCCAGCAGCCCGGAGTATCCCCCCTACGAGCAGTACTTC. The chain uses TRBV5-1 and TRBJ2-7; no clear D gene. V was trimmed by 4 bases and J by 2 bases, leaving 13 bases between them. This CDR3 has 14 amino acids. Germline CDR1 SGHRS, CDR2 YFSETQ. The complete variable domain, with remaining parts taken from reference TRBV5-1 and TRBJ2-7, reads KAGVTQTPRYLIKTRGQQVTLSCSPISGHRSVSWYQQTPGQGLQFLFEYFSETQRNKGNFPGRFSGRQFSNSRSEMNVSTLELGDSALYLCASSPEYPPYEQYFGPGTRLTVT.

The gene calls are TRBV4-1 and TRBJ1-1; TRBD1 matches at 7 bases. CDR3 length equals 15 residues. The trim removed 5 bases at V and 0 bases at J, leaving 6 bases unmatched. Germline-derived CDR1 and CDR2 are MGHRA and YSYEKL. The CDR3 region is CASSGGDRVNTEAFF. DNA for the CDR3: TGCGCCAGCAGCGGGGGCGACAGGGTGAACACTGAAGCTTTCTTT.

The gene calls are TRBV2 and TRBJ2-1; 13 bases match TRBD2. J was trimmed by 6 bases and V by 6 bases; bases with no gene match: 5. CDR1 is SNHLY and CDR2 is FYNNEI in the germline V gene. The CDR3 contains 15 residues. DNA for the CDR3: TGTGCCAGCAGGATCAGACTAGCGGGAGGCAATGAGCAGTTCTTC. Translating it yields CASRIRLAGGNEQFF.

The chain carries TRBV30 and TRBJ2-3; 13 bases match TRBD2. Trimming cost V 2 bases and J 3 bases; bases outside gene matches: 2. Per the germline V gene, CDR1 is GTSNPN and CDR2 is SVGIG (reference sequence). This CDR3 contains 15 residues. The CDR3: CAWSRLAGGTDTQYF. DNA of the CDR3: TGTGCCTGGAGTAGACTAGCGGGGGGAACAGATACGCAGTATTTT.

The V and J genes are TRBV6-2 or TRBV6-3 and TRBJ2-6; 7 bases match TRBD1. The germline V gene encodes CDR1 MNHEY and CDR2 SVGEGT. The CDR3 sequence is 19 residues long. V lost 5 bases to trimming and J lost 0 bases; unmatched junction nucleotides: 13. CDR3 sequence (DNA): TGTGCCAGCAGTCCCATGACAGGGTTTCTCCTCTCTGGGGCCAACGTCCTGACTTTC. Its translation is CASSPMTGFLLSGANVLTF.

The chain recombines TRBV4-3 with TRBJ1-4, with 12 bases identical to TRBD1. This CDR3 comprises 20 residues. The V segment lost 3 bases and the J segment 0 bases; nucleotides outside the gene matches: 11. The germline V gene encodes CDR1 LGHNA and CDR2 YSLEER. CDR3: CASSHYLSGTGGATNEKLFF. The CDR3 bases are TGCGCCAGCAGCCACTATCTATCCGGGACAGGGGGCGCAACTAATGAAAAACTGTTTTTT.

The chain joins TRBV11-1 to TRBJ1-3; unclear D gene. With 4 bases removed from V and 0 bases from J, the gap between germline ends came to 13 bases. Germline CDR1 SGHAT, CDR2 FQDESV (reference sequence). The CDR3 totals 16 residues. CDR3 amino acids: CASSSPDGLSGNTIYF. For the CDR3, the DNA is TGTGCCAGCAGCTCGCCGGACGGACTCTCTGGAAACACCATATATTTT.

The chain is built from TRBV27 and TRBJ2-7; 7 nucleotides line up with TRBD2. With 5 bases clipped from V and 0 bases from J, the junction kept 7 bases outside the gene matches. The CDR3 is made up of 15 amino acids. CDR1 is MNHEY and CDR2 is SMNVEV in the germline V gene (reference sequence). The CDR3 DNA reads as TGTGCCAGCAGTCACAGCGGGACTTCCTCCTACGAGCAGTACTTC. Its protein is CASSHSGTSSYEQYF.

CDR3 residues: CASSLAPGEQYF. In nucleotides, the CDR3 is TGTGCCAGCAGCTTAGCGCCGGGCGAGCAGTACTTC. The chain couples TRBV11-2 to TRBJ2-7; D gene unclear. Germline CDR1 reads SGHAT; CDR2 reads FQNNGV. This CDR3 is built from 12 residues. The ends were cut back, 1 base at V and 6 bases at J, with 7 bases in the middle.

The V call is TRBV11-3, the J call TRBJ2-2; D perhaps matches TRBD2 (5 bases). The CDR3 is 12 residues long. Trimming removed 5 bases at V and 7 bases at J, with 8 bases between. In germline, CDR1 is SGHNT, CDR2 YENEEA. The CDR3 sequence: CASSPRDGELFF. The CDR3 nucleotides are TGTGCCAGCAGCCCGAGGGACGGGGAGCTGTTTTTT.

The V call is TRBV7-2, the J call TRBJ2-7, with TRBD2 matching 8 bases. CDR1 is SGHTA, CDR2 FQGNSA, per germline. The CDR3 contains 18 residues. Trimming removed 1 base from V and 5 bases from J; junction bases left unmatched: 16. Here the CDR3 DNA reads TGTGCCAGCAGCTTAGGTGGGATGTGGCGAGCGGGAGAAAACGAGCAGTACTTC. This translates into CASSLGGMWRAGENEQYF. The full variable domain, its missing parts supplied by reference TRBV7-2 and TRBJ2-7, is GAGVSQSPSNKVTEKGKDVELRCDPISGHTALYWYRQSLGQGLEFLIYFQGNSAPDKSGLPSDRFSAERTGGSVSTLTIQRTQQEDSAVYLCASSLGGMWRAGENEQYFGPGTRLTVT.

For this clone: Relative to the germline gene, one junction end is altered; a read error may explain this. V usage is TRBV11-2 and J usage is TRBJ2-3; 8 bases are a match to TRBD1. Germline V gene lookup returns CDR1 SGHAT and CDR2 FQNNGV. This CDR3 region has 12 residues. CDR3 nucleotide sequence: TGTGCCAGCAGCTTAAAGGGGACAGGTAGACATTTT. Residues: CASSLKGTGRHF.

In this sample, this clone turned up once. The chain has TRBV28 and TRBJ2-1; D is unclear. The CDR3 sequence is 13 residues long. The germline CDR1 and CDR2 sequences are MDHEN and SYDVKM. Between the trimmed V and J ends, which lost 6 bases and 5 bases, there was a span of 11 bases. CDR3 coding DNA: TGTGCCAGCAGCTCCCTAGAGGACAATGAGCAGTTCTTC. Amino acids: CASSSLEDNEQFF.

The chain links TRBV14 to TRBJ1-3; no definite D call. This CDR3 comprises 14 residues. Per the germline V gene, CDR1 is SGHDN and CDR2 is FVKESK. V was pared by 7 bases and J by 9 bases, with 19 bases between. CDR3 amino acids: CASTAGPSSVTIYF. CDR3 nucleotide sequence: TGTGCCAGCACCGCGGGCCCTTCGAGCGTCACCATATATTTT.

The genes are TRBV19 and TRBJ2-1, with 9 bases identical to TRBD1. The CDR3 totals 12 residues. Germline assignment: CDR1 LNHDA and CDR2 SQIVND (reference sequence). V dropped 10 bases and J dropped 7; count of bases not matched to a gene: 5. CDR3 region: CATRTGENEQFF. CDR3 in DNA: TGTGCCACCCGGACAGGGGAAAATGAGCAGTTCTTC.

The chain recombines TRBV7-9 with TRBJ2-1; TRBD1 matches at 8 bases. The CDR3 totals 18 residues. Germline assignment: CDR1 SEHNR and CDR2 FQNEAQ (reference sequence). J lost 3 bases, V lost 3 bases, and 13 bases had no gene match. CDR3 loop: CASSLGLPGQAIYNEQFF. DNA for the CDR3: TGTGCCAGCAGCTTGGGATTGCCGGGACAGGCTATCTACAATGAGCAGTTCTTC. Supplemented by reference TRBV7-9 and TRBJ2-1, the full variable domain reads DTGVSQNPRHKITKRGQNVTFRCDPISEHNRLYWYRQTLGQGPEFLTYFQNEAQLEKSRLLSDRFSAERPKGSFSTLEIQRTEQGDSAMYLCASSLGLPGQAIYNEQFFGPGTRLTVL.

This sequence joins TRBV3-1 (or the pseudogene TRBV3-2) and TRBJ2-1; D perhaps matches TRBD2 (6 bases). This CDR3 is built from 17 residues. Trimming stripped 4 bases from V and 1 base from J, with 17 bases between. CDR1 is LGHDT, CDR2 YNNKEL, per germline (reference sequence). Written as DNA, the CDR3 is TGTGCCAGCAGCCCCTTGGGGGGATTCGGATCCTACAATGAGCAGTTCTTC. Translation gives CASSPLGGFGSYNEQFF.

The J gene is TRBJ2-7, the V gene TRBV18; 8 bases are shared with TRBD1. The CDR3 spans 15 residues. Germline V lookup: CDR1 KGHSH, CDR2 LQKENI. V shed 5 bases, J shed 2 bases, and the junction held 8 bases outside the gene matches. As DNA, the CDR3 is TGTGCCAGCTCAGCCTGGGACAGGACAACCTACGAGCAGTACTTC. Protein: CASSAWDRTTYEQYF.

This clone was seen once. The chain couples TRBV14 to TRBJ1-1; 11 bases align to TRBD1. The CDR3 sequence is 14 residues long. V was clipped by 4 bases and J by 5 bases; unmatched bases: 3. The germline V gene encodes CDR1 SGHDN and CDR2 FVKESK. DNA of the CDR3: TGTGCCAGCAGCCGGACAGGGGGCCGGACTGAAGCTTTCTTT. It translates to CASSRTGGRTEAFF.

This chain uses TRBV6-2 or TRBV6-3 with TRBJ1-5; possible D gene TRBD1, 5 bases. Between the trimmed V and J ends, which lost 0 bases and 7 bases, there was a span of 25 bases. The CDR3 is 19 amino acids. CDR1 MNHEY and CDR2 SVGEGT come from the germline V gene. CDR3 amino acids: CASSYSKVASGMGRQPQHF. The CDR3, as DNA: TGTGCCAGCAGTTACTCGAAGGTGGCCTCAGGGATGGGCCGCCAGCCCCAGCATTTT.

The gene calls are TRBV4-1 and TRBJ2-3; D gene uncertain. Germline values: CDR1 MGHRA, CDR2 YSYEKL. The CDR3 is 15 residues long. V was shortened by 0 bases and J by 0 bases, with 7 bases between the two germline ends. DNA of the CDR3: TGCGCCAGCAGCCAAGACTACCCGAGCACAGATACGCAGTATTTT. As protein: CASSQDYPSTDTQYF.